This T cell receptor beta chain came from a study of blood T cell repertoires in COVID-19 (dated by TCRdb to about 2020). For the wider study: Samples from collaborators originated in the United States, Italy and Spain and spanned both the acute and convalescent phases of COVID-19. Deeply sampled blood TCRbeta repertoires from subjects exposed to, actively infected with, or recovered from COVID-19 were included in the dataset. The repertoires were released in a freely available public database intended as a resource for research on the immune response to SARS-CoV-2. The material from the prospective study consisted of cDNA or gDNA derived from T cells, B-cell-depleted T cells, or PBMCs. Where available, HLA class I and class II types were taken from metadata supplied by the sample provider and were not determined by assay-based typing. Samples were obtained from the ongoing ImmuneRACE study (first 160 participants) and from 1,254 subjects provided by 6 global collaborators. Nearly every sample came with metadata listing a de-identified subject ID, COVID-19 status, age in years and sex. Overall study results and their limits: How much clinical and demographic metadata was included differed by source and by participant, and the metadata was provided uncurated.

Including cysteine and phenylalanine, the CDR3 has 14 amino acids. This entry keeps only the CDR3 DNA: 42 bases, framed from base 1. CDR1 is given as KGHSH and CDR2 as LQKENI, both from the germline V gene. The V end loses 1 base and the J end loses 3 bases, and a stretch of 8 bases separates them. One collaborating source in Seattle enrolled patients while the patients were actively infected and followed the patients over time throughout the course of disease. Each collaborating institution followed its own protocols to collect whole blood in K2EDTA tubes. For TCRbeta analysis, collaborator samples were shipped as frozen whole blood, as isolated PBMCs, or as DNA extracted from either sample type. TCRbeta CDR3 regions were amplified from genomic DNA by means of the immunoSEQ Assay, a bias-controlled multiplex PCR. On the authors' methods: The number of nucleated cells in each sample was estimated from the amplification of reference gene primers within the assay. Sequence reads were collapsed and filtered to measure the absolute abundance of every unique TCRbeta CDR3 rearrangement. For each sample, productive Simpson clonality was calculated by taking the square root of Simpson's diversity index across productive rearrangements. TCRdb provides this immuneACCESS table in a form limited to in-frame rearrangements. Some clones are lacking; in checked studies, under half of them reflect an unresolved V gene, and why the rest are absent is not known. D and trimming come from the DNA, and the V and J calls and clone size come from that table. The sample profile shows about 160,000 clones; approximately 90% of them were found once. In total, the top ten clones hold 9% to 12% of the sample.

As for this clone: The clone's antigen remains unknown. No qualities accompany the bases; no much larger clone lies one base away.

The sequencing input was peripheral blood. Here the chain combines TRBV18 and TRBJ2-3; the D gene is possibly TRBD1, with 5 bases matching. The receptor's source is a woman in her sixties or seventies with COVID-19, enrolled during active disease. The nucleotides read TGTGCCAGCTCACCACGCAGGGTGACAGATACGCAGTATTTT. Its protein product is CASSPRRVTDTQYF.